The clone carrying this TCR beta chain has only a few counts. Its antigen is currently unknown. This CDR3 is 15 amino acids long. Germline-derived CDR1 and CDR2 are MDHEN and SYDVKM. V was pared by 6 bases and J by 0 bases, with 14 bases between. The data belong to a study of shared clonotypes between healthy human individuals. Study-wide findings and caveats: Estimated richness was generally greater in naive than memory subsets. What limited the represented genetic and exposure-history diversity was the small number of donors.

Method: immunoSEQ multiplex PCR; TCRdb's copy keeps in-frame clones and lacks some. The table shows roughly 2.5 million clones, with more than 80% occurring only once. Sequences were obtained from naive CD4+ T cells sorted from blood. As to subset: CD45RA+ positively selected. The rearrangement joins TRBV28 to TRBJ1-1, with D unresolved. This receptor was identified in a man aged 18 to 30 in good health. The CDR3, as DNA: TGTGCCAGCAGAAGTGGAGGAGCGATGAACACTGAAGCTTTCTTT. Translation gives CASRSGGAMNTEAFF.